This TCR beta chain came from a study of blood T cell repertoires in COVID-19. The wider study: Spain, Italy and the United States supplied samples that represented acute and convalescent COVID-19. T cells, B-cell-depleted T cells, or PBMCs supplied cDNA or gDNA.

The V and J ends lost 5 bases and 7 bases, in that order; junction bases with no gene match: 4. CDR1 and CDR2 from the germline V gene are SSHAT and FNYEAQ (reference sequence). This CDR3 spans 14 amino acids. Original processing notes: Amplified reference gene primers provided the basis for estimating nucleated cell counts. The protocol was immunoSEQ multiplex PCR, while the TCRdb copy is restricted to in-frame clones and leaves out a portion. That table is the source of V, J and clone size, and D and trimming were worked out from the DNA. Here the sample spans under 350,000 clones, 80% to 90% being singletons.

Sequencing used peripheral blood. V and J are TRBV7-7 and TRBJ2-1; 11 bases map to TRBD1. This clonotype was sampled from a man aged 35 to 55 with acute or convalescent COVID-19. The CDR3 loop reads CASSPGQGANEQFF. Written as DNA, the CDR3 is TGTGCCAGCAGCCCCGGACAGGGGGCAAATGAGCAGTTCTTC.